Given below is one T cell receptor (beta chain) in context. The data were taken from a study of blood T cell repertoires in COVID-19. Overall study: Material from acute and convalescent COVID-19 was sourced from the United States, Italy and Spain. PBMCs, B-cell-depleted T cells, or T cells provided the cDNA or gDNA that made up the material.

The ends were cut back, 4 bases at V and 0 bases at J, with 6 bases in the middle. CDR1 is KGHSY, CDR2 FQNENV, per germline. The CDR3 runs to 13 residues. As originally analysed: Quantification of nucleated cells was approximated via reference gene primer amplification. Sequencing used immunoSEQ multiplex PCR; TCRdb keeps in-frame clones, though not all of them. That table gives V, J and clone size, and the DNA gave D and trimming. The sample has 120,000 to 150,000 clones; about 82% are singletons. The rearrangement joins TRBV16 to TRBJ1-2; D might be TRBD1 (5 bases). Sequencing was carried out using peripheral blood. The sequence was obtained from a woman in her thirties or forties with active or convalescent COVID-19. CDR3 sequence reads: CASSPTANYGYTF. CDR3 nucleotide sequence: TGTGCCAGCAGCCCGACAGCTAACTATGGCTACACCTTC.